This T cell receptor beta chain was recorded in a study of PD-1 blockade in classical Hodgkin lymphoma. Study information: Patients received nivolumab 3 mg/kg intravenously every 2 weeks.

Every patient experienced relapse after autologous stem cell transplantation, and brentuximab vedotin exposure varied. Patients had relapsed/refractory classical Hodgkin lymphoma with complete response, partial response or progressive disease as best response. Note on this clone: Its antigen is not known.

Study-wide results and limits: Complete responders possessed baseline diversity comparable to newly diagnosed patients.

The assay was immunoSEQ multiplex PCR, and TCRdb's table has in-frame clones only and misses some. The sample contains 22,000 or so clones, around four fifths of which appear only once. The clonotype comes from a human donor with classical Hodgkin lymphoma. The sequences come from peripheral blood mononuclear cells (PBMCs), collected before the second cycle of nivolumab.

CDR3 in amino acids: CASSEVNRGYYGYTF. CDR3 DNA: TGTGCCAGCAGTGAAGTTAACAGGGGATACTATGGCTACACCTTC. The chain joins TRBV6-1 to TRBJ1-2, with TRBD1 matching over 7 bases. With 1 base clipped from V and 3 bases from J, the junction kept 5 bases outside the gene matches. Germline loops: CDR1 MNHNS, CDR2 SASEGT. This CDR3 has 15 amino acids.